The 25 T cell receptor beta chains below all came from one sample that was sequenced in a study of response to subunit inactivated influenza vaccine. TCRdb reprocessed the RT-PCR reads with MiXCR, giving one entry per CDR3 protein. This table holds hundreds of thousands of distinct CDR3 sequences, approximately 15% found once. This material consisted of PBMCs from blood, taken 14 days before vaccination. The receptor source for this set is a man in his fifties or sixties who received an inactivated influenza vaccine.

The chain uses TRBV12-3 or TRBV12-4 and TRBJ2-2, with D possibly TRBD2 on 5 matching bases. The CDR3 loop spans 14 amino acids. Trimming removed 7 bases at V and 8 bases at J, with 17 bases between. CDR3 in amino acids: CASKIWGELGELFF. In nucleotides, the CDR3 is TGTGCCAGCAAAATCTGGGGAGAACTGGGGGAGCTGTTTTTT.

This sequence joins TRBV20-1 and TRBJ2-1; 10 bases agree with TRBD2. The CDR3 runs 16 residues. Germline CDR1 is DFQATT and CDR2 is SNEGSKA (reference sequence). The J segment lost 0 bases and the V segment lost 1 base, leaving 3 bases of the junction unmatched. The CDR3 bases are TGCAGTGCTAGAGGTATAGCGGGGGGCTCCTACAATGAGCAGTTCTTC. Its translation: CSARGIAGGSYNEQFF.

This sequence joins TRBV29-1 and TRBJ2-7, with 9 bases identical to TRBD1. The V segment lost 6 bases and the J segment 4 bases; nucleotides outside the gene matches: 7. The germline V gene has CDR1 SQVTM and CDR2 ANQGSEA. The CDR3 totals 13 residues. The CDR3 sequence is CSVSGTGRYEQYF. The DNA for the CDR3 is TGCAGCGTCTCCGGGACAGGGAGGTACGAGCAGTACTTC.

The table lists this clonotype with a few counts. The chain combines TRBV6-1 with TRBJ2-3; D is unclear. Germline loops: CDR1 MNHNS, CDR2 SASEGT. With 9 bases removed from V and 1 base from J, the gap between germline ends came to 11 bases. CDR3 size: 13 residues. The CDR3 is CASTLVGTDTQYF. The DNA of the CDR3 is TGTGCCAGTACCCTGGTTGGCACAGATACGCAGTATTTT.

This clonotype has only a few counts. This chain connects TRBV6-2 or TRBV6-3 to TRBJ2-1, with TRBD1 matching over 9 bases. Germline CDR1 reads MNHEY; CDR2 reads SVGEGT. This CDR3 region has 12 residues. J gave up 15 bases and V 6 bases, and 9 bases lay outside the gene matches. The CDR3 reads CASSSDRGRRFF. The CDR3 nucleotides are TGTGCCAGCAGCTCCGACAGGGGGAGGAGGTTCTTC.

This clonotype was recorded a few times. V and J are TRBV10-3 and TRBJ2-3; D is perhaps TRBD1 or TRBD2 (6 bases each). The CDR3 is 13 residues long. V was pared by 10 bases and J by 0 bases, with 11 bases between. The germline CDR1 and CDR2 sequences are ENHRY and SYGVKD. This CDR3 is CATRGPSTDTQYF. The CDR3 DNA reads as TGTGCCACCCGGGGGCCAAGCACAGATACGCAGTATTTT.

The chain carries TRBV29-1 and TRBJ2-2, with a possible D match to TRBD1 (6 bases). CDR3 length: 16 amino acids. Germline CDR1 SQVTM, CDR2 ANQGSEA. With 5 bases removed from V and 2 bases from J, the gap between germline ends came to 18 bases. CDR3 DNA sequence: TGCAGCGTTAATTCCGGGACAACCCAAAACACCGGGGAGCTGTTTTTT. Its protein product is CSVNSGTTQNTGELFF.

This chain joins TRBV6-5 and TRBJ2-2; D gene uncertain. The germline V gene encodes CDR1 MNHEY and CDR2 SVGAGI. CDR3 length: 12 amino acids. Deletions cut 0 bases from V and 6 bases from J, with 2 bases between. This chain's CDR3 is CASSYSPGELFF. CDR3 nucleotides: TGTGCCAGCAGTTACTCGCCCGGGGAGCTGTTTTTT.

The chain links TRBV10-3 to TRBJ2-7; TRBD2 aligns across 9 bases. V dropped 7 bases and J dropped 6; count of bases not matched to a gene: 4. The CDR3 is made up of 12 amino acids. Germline-derived CDR1 and CDR2 are ENHRY and SYGVKD. CDR3 coding DNA: TGTGCCATCAATGCGGGAGGGGGCGAGCAGTACTTC. It specifies CAINAGGGEQYF.

This clonotype came up a few times. This chain uses TRBV12-3 or TRBV12-4 with TRBJ2-5; D is ambiguous. Trimming took 6 bases from V and 3 from J, leaving 11 bases between them. The CDR3 has 13 amino acids. CDR3 bases: TGTGCCAGCAGGCCCGACACCGAAGAGACCCAGTACTTC. Translation: CASRPDTEETQYF.

J is TRBJ2-2 and V is TRBV6-5, with D possibly matching TRBD1 (6 bases). Germline CDR1 is MNHEY and CDR2 is SVGAGI. Trimming took off 0 bases at V and 4 bases at J, with 12 bases between the two ends. The CDR3 covers 16 residues. In nucleotides, the CDR3 is TGTGCCAGCAGTTACTCCCCAGGGGCCAGCACCGGGGAGCTGTTTTTT. Amino acid sequence: CASSYSPGASTGELFF.

This chain joins TRBV11-2 and TRBJ2-5, with 14 bases that match TRBD2. The V gene end was trimmed by 5 bases and the J gene end by 5 bases; junction bases not matched to a gene: 4. Germline V gene data show CDR1 as SGHAT and CDR2 as FQNNGV. CDR3 length: 15 residues. CDR3 amino acids: CASSRGTSGSETQYF. The CDR3 nucleotides are TGTGCCAGCAGCCGCGGGACTAGCGGGAGTGAGACCCAGTACTTC.

This clonotype was counted a few times. This sequence joins TRBV20-1 and TRBJ1-1; D is uncertain. The germline V gene encodes CDR1 DFQATT and CDR2 SNEGSKA (reference sequence). This CDR3 contains 13 residues. The V end was cut by 6 bases, the J end by 5 bases, with 16 bases between. In nucleotides, the CDR3 is TGCAGTGCCCTGCACGCCCTGGGGACTGAAGCTTTCTTT. Protein product: CSALHALGTEAFF.

The sample holds one count of this clonotype. The chain joins TRBV5-6 to TRBJ1-1; no definite D call. Trimming removed 4 bases at V and 3 bases at J, with 13 bases between. The CDR3 contains 14 residues. Per germline, CDR1 SGHDT and CDR2 YYEEEE. CDR3 in amino acids: CASSTGFGDTEAFF. The CDR3, as DNA: TGTGCCAGCAGCACGGGCTTCGGGGACACTGAAGCTTTCTTT.

At least ten counts were recorded for this clonotype. This chain joins TRBV2 and TRBJ1-2; 9 bases are a match to TRBD1. From germline, CDR1 is SNHLY and CDR2 FYNNEI. Unmatched junction bases numbered 20, after V lost 8 bases and J lost 7 bases. The CDR3 has 17 amino acids. The chain's CDR3 is CASPINMVGQGMFGYTF. CDR3 in DNA: TGTGCCAGCCCGATAAATATGGTGGGACAGGGAATGTTTGGCTACACCTTC.

DNA for the CDR3: TGTGCCAGCAGTTACCCAGGGACAGGGGCTCCTTCACCCCTCCACTTT. Its translation: CASSYPGTGAPSPLHF. The chain employs TRBV6-5 and TRBJ1-6, with TRBD1 matching 10 bases. The V and J ends lost 2 bases and 9 bases, in that order; junction bases with no gene match: 7. Germline V gives CDR1 MNHEY, CDR2 SVGAGI. CDR3 length equals 16 residues.

The rearrangement uses TRBV15 and TRBJ2-1; possibly TRBD1 or TRBD2 for D (5 bases each). This CDR3 is built from 17 residues. Trimming removed 3 bases from V and 0 bases from J, with 15 bases in between. Germline CDR1 LNHNV, CDR2 YYDKDF (reference sequence). CDR3 region: CATSSSWDPSSYNEQFF. The CDR3 nucleotides are TGTGCCACCAGCAGCTCTTGGGACCCGAGCTCCTACAATGAGCAGTTCTTC.

The sample holds many counts of this clonotype. This chain uses TRBV4-1 with TRBJ1-2; unclear D gene. CDR3 length: 13 amino acids. V shed 3 bases and J shed 0 bases, with 5 bases lying between them. Per germline, CDR1 MGHRA and CDR2 YSYEKL. Here the CDR3 reads CASSQNTNYGYTF. Here the CDR3 DNA reads TGCGCCAGCAGCCAGAATACTAACTATGGCTACACCTTC.

Regarding this clonotype: One junction end disagrees with the germline gene, perhaps due to a read error. The rearrangement links TRBV28 to TRBJ2-7, with D possibly TRBD1 on 6 matching bases. This CDR3 region has 13 residues. Germline V gene lookup returns CDR1 MDHEN and CDR2 SYDVKM. The CDR3 loop is CACSAGASYEQYF. The CDR3 region has the DNA TGTGCCTGCAGCGCAGGGGCCTCCTACGAGCAGTACTTC.

This clonotype was observed a few times. The rearrangement uses TRBV20-1 and TRBJ2-1, with TRBD2 matching 9 bases. The CDR3 contains 13 residues. Trimming at V came to 6 bases and at J to 5 bases, leaving 5 bases not matched to a gene. From germline, CDR1 is DFQATT and CDR2 SNEGSKA (reference sequence). For the CDR3, the DNA is TGCAGTGCGCCGACTAGCGGAAACAATGAGCAGTTCTTC. This codes for CSAPTSGNNEQFF.

This clonotype has more than one count but fewer than ten. The genes are TRBV24-1 and TRBJ2-3, with 11 bases aligning to TRBD1. Germline loops: CDR1 KGHDR, CDR2 SFDVKD. Trimming removed 4 bases from V and 4 bases from J; junction bases left unmatched: 6. There are 16 residues in the CDR3. CDR3 region: CATSEPDRGRSDTQYF. The CDR3, as DNA: TGTGCCACCAGTGAGCCGGACAGGGGGCGATCAGATACGCAGTATTTT.

The rearrangement links TRBV6-2 or TRBV6-3 to TRBJ1-4; D is unresolved. V was pared by 2 bases and J by 7 bases, with 20 bases between. Germline lookup yields CDR1 MNHEY and CDR2 SVGEGT. The CDR3 sequence is 17 residues long. The CDR3 DNA reads as TGTGCCAGCAGTTACGGCCCCACATCTCCGTCGGGTGAAAAACTGTTTTTT. Amino acids: CASSYGPTSPSGEKLFF.

This clonotype was found many times. This rearrangement joins TRBV7-6 to TRBJ2-7; D might be TRBD2 (6 bases). V shed 0 bases and J shed 2 bases, with 8 bases lying between them. Germline CDR1 reads SGHVS; CDR2 reads FNYEAQ. This CDR3 spans 14 amino acids. The CDR3 DNA sequence: TGTGCCAGCAGCTTAGCGGACTATACCTACGAGCAGTACTTC. Protein: CASSLADYTYEQYF. The full variable domain, its missing parts supplied by reference TRBV7-6 and TRBJ2-7, is GAGVSQSPRYKVTKRGQDVALRCDPISGHVSLYWYRQALGQGPEFLTYFNYEAQQDKSGLPNDRFSAERPEGSISTLTIQRTEQRDSAMYRCASSLADYTYEQYFGPGTRLTVT.

This clonotype was seen at least ten times. The chain joins TRBV18 to TRBJ2-2; D is undetermined. CDR3 length: 15 amino acids. Germline loops: CDR1 KGHSH, CDR2 LQKENI. Trimming pared 0 bases from V and 3 bases from J, leaving 8 bases between. The CDR3 loop reads CASSPPSSHTGELFF. The CDR3 DNA follows: TGTGCCAGCTCACCACCCTCCAGTCACACCGGGGAGCTGTTTTTT.

This clonotype has only a few counts. The chain has TRBV25-1 and TRBJ2-3; D gene uncertain. This CDR3 contains 13 residues. Germline V CDR1 and CDR2: MGHDK, SYGVNS. Trimming took off 4 bases at V and 2 bases at J, with 7 bases between the two ends. The CDR3 DNA follows: TGTGCCAGCAGTGCTCCGTCCACAGATACGCAGTATTTT. It translates to CASSAPSTDTQYF.